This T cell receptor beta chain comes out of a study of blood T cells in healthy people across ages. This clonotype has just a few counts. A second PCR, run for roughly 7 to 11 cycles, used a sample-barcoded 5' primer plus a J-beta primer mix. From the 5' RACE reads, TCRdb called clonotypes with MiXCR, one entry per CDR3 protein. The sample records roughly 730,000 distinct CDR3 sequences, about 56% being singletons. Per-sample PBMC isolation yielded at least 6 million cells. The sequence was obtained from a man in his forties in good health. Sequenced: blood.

The CDR3 here is CASSHRGRGTQYF. CDR3 nucleotides: TGTGCCAGCAGTCACAGGGGGCGCGGGACCCAGTACTTC. V and J are TRBV14 and TRBJ2-5, with TRBD1 matching 9 bases. With V trimmed by 6 bases and J by 7 bases, 6 bases remained unmatched. There are 13 residues in the CDR3. Per the germline V gene, CDR1 is SGHDN and CDR2 is FVKESK. The variable domain in full, completed from reference TRBV14 and TRBJ2-5, reads EAGVTQFPSHSVIEKGQTVTLRCDPISGHDNLYWYRRVMGKEIKFLLHFVKESKQDESGMPNNRFLAERTGGTYSTLKVQPAELEDSGVYFCASSHRGRGTQYFGPGTRLLVL.